This T cell receptor (beta chain) was sequenced in a study of blood T cell repertoires in COVID-19. About the research overall: Some COVID-19 samples were acute and others convalescent; all came from the United States, Italy and Spain. PBMCs, B-cell-depleted T cells, or T cells provided the cDNA or gDNA that made up the material.

Original data processing: Reference gene primers were amplified, and this amplification served to estimate nucleated cell counts. Profiling relied on immunoSEQ multiplex PCR, and the TCRdb table lists in-frame clones only, not all of them. V and J calls and clone size are as listed in that table; D and trimming were resolved from the DNA. The table includes 62,000 or so clones, 80% to 90% detected once. The germline CDR1 and CDR2 sequences are MNHEY and SVGAGI. The CDR3 is 16 residues long. V shed 4 bases and J shed 0 bases, with 16 bases lying between them. The V gene is TRBV6-5, the J gene TRBJ2-7, with D perhaps matching TRBD1 (6 bases). The TCR sequence derives from a man aged 45-65 years with acute or convalescent COVID-19. Sequences were obtained from peripheral blood. The CDR3 region is CASSFSGASSSYEQYF. CDR3 coding DNA: TGTGCCAGCAGTTTCTCAGGGGCGAGTAGCTCCTACGAGCAGTACTTC.